Below are 26 T cell receptor beta chains sequenced from a single sample in a study of patients and donors after allogeneic stem cell transplantation. A single record per CDR3 protein comes from TCRdb applying MiXCR to the RT-PCR reads. The sample contains some 200,000 distinct CDR3 sequences, about 40% of which appear only once. The source material was blood, either unsorted or a sorted T cell fraction (not recorded which). The receptors shown here come from a human donor who was either an allogeneic HSCT recipient or a stem cell or donor lymphocyte infusion donor (not recorded which). It is not recorded whose cells these are; they may come from a transplant donor.

V gene TRBV7-2 combines with J gene TRBJ1-1, with D unclear. Trimming removed 3 bases at V and 7 bases at J, with 6 bases between. This CDR3 comprises 11 residues. Germline V CDR1 and CDR2: SGHTA, FQGNSA. CDR3 DNA: TGTGCCAGCAGCTTTAAGATTGAAGCTTTCTTT. Translation: CASSFKIEAFF.

This clonotype has more than one count but fewer than ten. The rearrangement joins TRBV29-1 to TRBJ1-2; possible D gene TRBD1, 6 bases. Germline CDR1 reads SQVTM; CDR2 reads ANQGSEA. V was clipped by 1 base and J by 4 bases, with 13 bases between them. The CDR3 sequence is 14 residues long. This CDR3 reads CSVEGQQGTYGYTF. CDR3 DNA: TGCAGCGTTGAAGGGCAACAGGGCACCTATGGCTACACCTTC.

The chain combines TRBV15 with TRBJ2-1, with 9 bases that match TRBD2. The CDR3 is 15 amino acids. Trimming at V came to 5 bases and at J to 8 bases, leaving 10 bases not matched to a gene. CDR1 is LNHNV, CDR2 YYDKDF, per germline (reference sequence). The CDR3 protein is CATSGLAGGPYEQFF. Written as DNA, the CDR3 is TGTGCCACCAGCGGTCTTGCGGGAGGGCCCTATGAGCAGTTCTTC.

V is TRBV15 and J is TRBJ1-4, with D uncertain. CDR1 and CDR2 (germline): LNHNV, YYDKDF (reference sequence). There are 14 residues in the CDR3. Trimming shortened V by 3 bases and J by 5 bases, and 10 bases separated the two germline ends. The CDR3 sequence is CATSREGLNEKLFF. As DNA, the CDR3 is TGTGCCACCAGCAGGGAGGGCTTAAATGAAAAACTGTTTTTT.

The chain couples TRBV4-3 to TRBJ1-2; D may be TRBD1 (5 bases). V was trimmed by 0 bases and J by 6 bases, leaving 23 bases between them. The CDR3 loop spans 18 amino acids. From germline, CDR1 is LGHNA and CDR2 YSLEER. The chain's CDR3 is CASSQDWEGMGGDDGYTF. The DNA for the CDR3 is TGCGCCAGCAGCCAAGATTGGGAGGGAATGGGGGGAGATGATGGCTACACCTTC.

The chain couples TRBV7-9 to TRBJ1-1, with D uncertain. Germline lookup yields CDR1 SEHNR and CDR2 FQNEAQ (reference sequence). Trimming took 3 bases from V and 4 from J, leaving 12 bases between them. The CDR3 has 14 residues. The DNA for the CDR3 is TGTGCCAGCAGCTTGAGAGAGGGTACCACTGAAGCTTTCTTT. Translating it yields CASSLREGTTEAFF.

The genes are TRBV28 and TRBJ2-1; TRBD2 matches at 9 bases. The CDR3 is made up of 15 amino acids. Trimming at V came to 6 bases and at J to 5 bases, leaving 8 bases not matched to a gene. CDR1 MDHEN and CDR2 SYDVKM come from the germline V gene. The CDR3 loop is CASRGVAGENNEQFF. In DNA form, the CDR3 reads TGTGCCAGCAGAGGGGTAGCGGGAGAGAACAATGAGCAGTTCTTC.

The chain links TRBV6-5 to TRBJ1-6; no reliable D call. The germline V gene encodes CDR1 MNHEY and CDR2 SVGAGI. V lost 2 bases, J lost 10 bases, and 15 bases lay in between. This CDR3 has 15 amino acids. The CDR3 loop reads CASSYMVEPGSPLHF. The CDR3 nucleotides are TGTGCCAGCAGTTACATGGTGGAACCTGGGTCACCCCTCCACTTT.

This sequence joins TRBV29-1 and TRBJ2-3, with TRBD2 matching 14 bases. The germline V gene has CDR1 SQVTM and CDR2 ANQGSEA. This CDR3 contains 19 residues. Losses at the gene ends were 2 bases for V and 2 bases for J; bases not matched to a gene: 12. The CDR3 spells CSVEQRLAGGIGATDTQYF. CDR3 nucleotide sequence: TGCAGCGTTGAACAACGACTAGCGGGAGGGATAGGAGCCACAGATACGCAGTATTTT.

This clonotype has only a few counts. The chain combines TRBV18 with TRBJ1-5, with D unresolved. V lost 2 bases and J lost 2, with 16 bases in between. Germline loops: CDR1 KGHSH, CDR2 LQKENI. The CDR3 runs to 17 residues. The CDR3: CASSPGRAVTGNQPQHF. CDR3 DNA: TGTGCCAGCTCACCAGGGAGGGCTGTAACGGGCAATCAGCCCCAGCATTTT.

The chain employs TRBV28 and TRBJ1-5; no clear D. Trimming cost V 4 bases and J 0 bases, with 13 bases left between them. CDR3 length: 16 residues. CDR1 MDHEN and CDR2 SYDVKM come from the germline V gene. The CDR3 reads CASSSLLTDSNQPQHF. Written as DNA, the CDR3 is TGTGCCAGCAGTTCCCTACTGACGGATAGCAATCAGCCCCAGCATTTT.

This clonotype was seen a handful of times. V usage is TRBV6-5 and J usage is TRBJ2-2; possible D gene TRBD2, 5 bases. Germline CDR1 is MNHEY and CDR2 is SVGAGI. This CDR3 has 14 residues. V lost 1 base and J 7 bases, leaving 10 bases between the germline ends. CDR3 bases: TGTGCCAGCAGTTACTGGAGAGGGCGCGGGGAGCTGTTTTTT. Translation: CASSYWRGRGELFF.

V and J are TRBV6-5 and TRBJ2-7; no clear D gene. The CDR3 length is 11 residues. The V gene's germline CDR1 is MNHEY and CDR2 SVGAGI. Trimming left V 6 bases short and J 4 bases short, with 7 bases between. This CDR3 reads CASSTVYEQYF. DNA for the CDR3: TGTGCCAGCAGCACAGTATACGAGCAGTACTTC.

The V call is TRBV9, the J call TRBJ1-1; no clear D gene. CDR3 length: 14 amino acids. With 4 bases removed from V and 1 base from J, the gap between germline ends came to 11 bases. Looked up from germline, CDR1 is SGDLS and CDR2 is YYNGEE. This chain's CDR3 is CASSPAGRNTEAFF. DNA of the CDR3: TGTGCCAGCAGCCCCGCGGGCCGGAACACTGAAGCTTTCTTT.

This clonotype was observed a handful of times. This rearrangement joins TRBV5-5 to TRBJ1-1; possibly TRBD1 for D (6 bases). Germline V gene sequence: CDR1 SGHKS, CDR2 YYEKEE (reference sequence). The CDR3 contains 12 residues. With 4 bases removed from V and 3 bases from J, the gap between germline ends came to 7 bases. This CDR3 reads CASSRGDTEAFF. The CDR3 coding sequence is TGTGCCAGCAGCAGGGGGGACACTGAAGCTTTCTTT.

This clonotype was seen more than once but under ten times. V and J are TRBV12-3 or TRBV12-4 and TRBJ2-5; D is uncertain. CDR3 length: 13 residues. V was shortened by 2 bases and J by 2 bases, with 6 bases between the two germline ends. Written as DNA, the CDR3 is TGTGCCAGCAGTTTAATCAGTCAAGAGACCCAGTACTTC. Translating gives CASSLISQETQYF.

This chain joins TRBV29-1 and TRBJ2-3; D might be TRBD1 (6 bases). The germline V and J ends were trimmed by 3 bases and 6 bases, with 19 bases remaining between them. The length of the CDR3 is 15 residues. The germline V gene encodes CDR1 SQVTM and CDR2 ANQGSEA. In nucleotides, the CDR3 is TGCAGCGTTGAGCGTCGGGACACGGTTTCGGATACGCAGTATTTT. Translated, it gives CSVERRDTVSDTQYF.

The chain joins TRBV19 to TRBJ2-1; 7 bases are shared with TRBD2. CDR1 is LNHDA, CDR2 SQIVND, per germline (reference sequence). V trimming: 6 bases; J trimming: 8 bases; junction bases outside the gene matches: 13. This CDR3 is built from 15 residues. The CDR3 region is CASRGASGPLDEQFF. CDR3 bases: TGTGCCAGTAGAGGGGCTAGCGGACCCCTTGATGAGCAGTTCTTC. Full variable domain (remainder filled in from reference TRBV19 and TRBJ2-1): DGGITQSPKYLFRKEGQNVTLSCEQNLNHDAMYWYRQDPGQGLRLIYYSQIVNDFQKGDIAEGYSVSREKKESFPLTVTSAQKNPTAFYLCASRGASGPLDEQFFGPGTRLTVL.

This clonotype was counted a few times. This rearrangement joins TRBV11-2 to TRBJ2-1, with 9 nucleotides matching TRBD2. Trimming cost V 5 bases and J 7 bases; bases outside gene matches: 9. The CDR3 spans 15 residues. Germline V gives CDR1 SGHAT, CDR2 FQNNGV. The CDR3, as DNA: TGTGCCAGCAGCCTCTCCGGGACTAGCTCGAATGAGCAGTTCTTC. Protein sequence: CASSLSGTSSNEQFF.

This clonotype was seen a few times. The chain uses TRBV11-2 and TRBJ1-4, with unresolved D. Looked up from germline, CDR1 is SGHAT and CDR2 is FQNNGV. The CDR3 length is 14 residues. Trimming removed 1 base from V and 8 bases from J, with 11 bases in between. This CDR3 reads CASSLGSSLEKLFF. The CDR3 nucleotides read TGTGCCAGCAGCTTAGGCAGTTCTCTCGAAAAACTGTTTTTT.

The chain combines TRBV14 with TRBJ1-1, with 7 bases lining up with TRBD1. With 4 bases clipped from V and 1 base from J, the junction kept 6 bases outside the gene matches. CDR1 is SGHDN and CDR2 is FVKESK in the germline V gene. The CDR3 consists of 15 residues. CDR3 bases: TGTGCCAGCAGCCCAACTACAGGGGCGAACACTGAAGCTTTCTTT. It specifies CASSPTTGANTEAFF.

This clonotype has only a few counts. This chain joins TRBV12-3 or TRBV12-4 and TRBJ1-1; TRBD1 matches 7 bases. The ends lost 6 bases at V and 1 base at J; junction bases unmatched: 8. The length of the CDR3 is 15 residues. CDR3 coding DNA: TGTGCCAGCAGGATCTCAGGGGGAGGGAACACTGAAGCTTTCTTT. This gives the protein CASRISGGGNTEAFF.

The chain is built from TRBV29-1 and TRBJ1-2; possibly TRBD1 for D (6 bases). The germline V gene encodes CDR1 SQVTM and CDR2 ANQGSEA. This CDR3 has 12 residues. Trimming left V 7 bases short and J 2 bases short, with 11 bases between. CDR3 nucleotides: TGCAGCGGACAGGACTCAAACTATGGCTACACCTTC. Its protein is CSGQDSNYGYTF.

V is TRBV5-1 and J is TRBJ2-7, with D perhaps TRBD2 (5 bases). Germline values: CDR1 SGHRS, CDR2 YFSETQ. Trimming removed 2 bases at V and 6 bases at J, with 15 bases between. This CDR3 spans 14 amino acids. The CDR3 DNA sequence: TGCGCCAGCAGCTTAATGACTGGGAGCGGCGAGCAGTACTTC. It specifies CASSLMTGSGEQYF.

This clonotype has only a few counts. V gene TRBV3-1 combines with J gene TRBJ1-1; 7 bases agree with TRBD1. J was trimmed by 0 bases and V by 0 bases; bases with no gene match: 10. The CDR3 covers 18 residues. Germline assignment: CDR1 LGHDT and CDR2 YNNKEL (reference sequence). For the CDR3, the DNA is TGTGCCAGCAGCCAAGATGGAAGTACAGGGGCCATGAACACTGAAGCTTTCTTT. Protein product: CASSQDGSTGAMNTEAFF.

The chain links TRBV4-3 to TRBJ2-3; TRBD2 matches 10 bases. V gave up 3 bases and J gave up 6 bases; unmatched junction bases: 9. The CDR3 is 16 amino acids. Germline loops: CDR1 LGHNA, CDR2 YSLEER. The CDR3 region is CASSQDGGLAPDTQYF. In nucleotides, the CDR3 is TGCGCCAGCAGCCAGGACGGGGGACTAGCGCCGGATACGCAGTATTTT.